The rows below give T cell receptor beta chains drawn from one sample of a study of cytomegalovirus exposure and HLA in healthy donors. The data were produced by immunoSEQ multiplex PCR, yet TCRdb's version contains in-frame clones alone and is incomplete. The table lists around 200,000 clones, around 83% of them singletons, with less than 0.85% in the top ten. Sequenced: PBMCs. These receptors were collected from a woman in her late teens or twenties in good health and CMV-seronegative. The CDR3 runs from the conserved cysteine through the conserved F or W.

v_call	j_call	cdr3_length	cdr3_aa
TRBV18	TRBJ2-7	16	CASSPIDRPSTYEQYF
TRBV5-1	TRBJ2-5	15	CASSSWGGYQETQYF
TRBV6-5	TRBJ2-7	14	CASSPQGEPYEQYF
TRBV7-8	TRBJ1-3	14	CASSLGGIGNTIYF
TRBV6-5	TRBJ2-1	12	CASSNRDNEQFF
TRBV6-1	TRBJ2-7	13	CATVYSGYYEQYF
TRBV6-5	TRBJ2-7	11	CASSSRYEQYF
TRBV10-1	TRBJ2-1	14	CASSVVAGVNEQFF
TRBV28	TRBJ2-1	17	CASSSIGLAGVYNEQFF
TRBV7-9	TRBJ2-7	15	CASSLLAGIPYEQYF
TRBV7-9	TRBJ2-1	11	CASVREYEQFF
TRBV13	TRBJ2-1	14	CASRARSSYNEQFF
TRBV25-1	TRBJ2-7	16	CASSEYAGLAENEQYF
TRBV11-2	TRBJ2-3	14	CASSYRGWTDTQYF
TRBV5-1	TRBJ2-1	15	CASSWQSQTGNEQFF
TRBV28	TRBJ1-1	11	CASMRGFEAFF
TRBV27	TRBJ2-1	16	CASTKWGTSGSYEQFF
TRBV2	TRBJ1-4	14	CASLRGTVHEKLFF
TRBV2	TRBJ1-4	11	CASSYNEKLFF
TRBV25-1	TRBJ2-1	13	CATSGLAGSEQFF
TRBV18	TRBJ2-2	15	CASSPRGRASGELFF
TRBV28	TRBJ2-3	15	CASSLGGGLGDTQYF
TRBV7-7	TRBJ2-5	15	CASSPRGQGRETQYF
TRBV2	TRBJ2-2	14	CASGADRNTGELFF
TRBV4-1	TRBJ2-7	14	CASSQERGSYEQYF
TRBV2	TRBJ2-7	14	CASGGGGLTYEQYF
TRBV23-1	TRBJ1-1	16	CASSQDPDRLNTEAFF
TRBV10-2	TRBJ2-5	12	CATGIEGETQYF